This TCR beta chain was documented in a study of beta chain features in type 1 diabetes. Study-wide results and limits: The study found moderately but significantly shorter TCRB CDR3s in all four CD4+ subsets of Type 1 diabetes patients. Insertions were fewer and deletions more numerous at VDJ junctions in type 1 diabetes patients.

This clone was picked up many times. What it binds is unknown. Expressed TCRB transcripts got sequenced, as all isolated RNA was reverse transcribed. Using immunoSEQ multiplex PCR, the repertoire was profiled, and TCRdb retains in-frame clones only, with some absent. Here the sample spans a few hundred thousand clones, 9.6% being singletons. The germline V gene has CDR1 MNHEY and CDR2 SMNVEV (reference sequence). The CDR3 extends over 13 amino acids. Trimming removed 4 bases from V and 1 base from J, with 6 bases in between. Without exception, sorted populations had purity beyond 98%. The J gene is TRBJ2-3, the V gene TRBV27, with TRBD2 as a possible D gene (6 bases). The receptor's source is a man aged 25 to 45 with type 1 diabetes. The sample comprised central memory CD4+ T cells from blood. CDR3 sequence: CASSWGGTDTQYF. The CDR3 coding sequence is TGTGCCAGCAGTTGGGGGGGCACAGATACGCAGTATTTT.